This TCR beta chain was found in a study of cytomegalovirus exposure and HLA in healthy donors. Study-level background: Genotyping showed less than 85% of 300 to 450 donors falling in the Caucasian-associated ancestry cluster.

Trimming at V came to 5 bases and at J to 6 bases, leaving 8 bases not matched to a gene. This CDR3 is built from 14 residues. Germline CDR1 LNHDA, CDR2 SQIVND (reference sequence). PCR used 60 Vbeta primers and 13 Jbeta primers. Measured with immunoSEQ multiplex PCR; TCRdb has only the in-frame clones, and not every one. This repertoire shows fewer than 150,000 clones, 65% to 85% found once; its top ten account for under 1.5%. J is TRBJ2-7 and V is TRBV19; TRBD2 matches at 9 bases. Sequencing input: PBMCs. This sequence originates from a man over 45 in good health and CMV-seronegative. The CDR3 protein is CASSSLAGATEQYF. The CDR3 DNA sequence: TGTGCCAGTAGTTCCTTAGCGGGAGCTACCGAGCAGTACTTC.